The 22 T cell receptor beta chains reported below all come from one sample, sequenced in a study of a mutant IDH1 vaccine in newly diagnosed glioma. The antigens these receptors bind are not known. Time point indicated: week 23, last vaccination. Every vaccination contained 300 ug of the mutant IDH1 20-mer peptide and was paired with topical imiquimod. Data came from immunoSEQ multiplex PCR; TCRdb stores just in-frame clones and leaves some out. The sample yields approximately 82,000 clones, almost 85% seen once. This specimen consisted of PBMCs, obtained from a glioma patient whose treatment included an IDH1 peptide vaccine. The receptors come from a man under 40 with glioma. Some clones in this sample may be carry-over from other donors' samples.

The CDR3: CASSEYRPGQGAELFF. The CDR3 DNA is TGCGCCAGCAGTGAATACAGACCAGGACAGGGGGCCGAGCTGTTTTTT. The rearrangement joins TRBV10-1 to TRBJ2-2, with TRBD1 identical over 11 bases. V lost 3 bases and J lost 11; bases outside the gene matches: 11. The CDR3 loop spans 16 amino acids. Germline V gene sequence: CDR1 WNHNN, CDR2 SYGVQD (reference sequence).

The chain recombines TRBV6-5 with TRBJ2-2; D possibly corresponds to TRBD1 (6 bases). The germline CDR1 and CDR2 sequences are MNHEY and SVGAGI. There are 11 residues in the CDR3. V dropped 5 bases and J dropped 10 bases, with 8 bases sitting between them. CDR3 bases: TGTGCCAGCAGTCCGGGACAGGAGCTGTTTTTT. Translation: CASSPGQELFF.

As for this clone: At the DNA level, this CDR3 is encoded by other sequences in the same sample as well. CDR3 DNA: TGTGCCATCAGCGATACAAAGGGGCCGAACAATGAGCAGTTCTTC. It yields the protein CAISDTKGPNNEQFF. The rearrangement joins TRBV10-3 to TRBJ2-1, with D possibly being TRBD1 (5 bases). Germline V gives CDR1 ENHRY, CDR2 SYGVKD. With 6 bases removed from V and 5 bases from J, the gap between germline ends came to 17 bases. The CDR3 sequence is 15 residues long.

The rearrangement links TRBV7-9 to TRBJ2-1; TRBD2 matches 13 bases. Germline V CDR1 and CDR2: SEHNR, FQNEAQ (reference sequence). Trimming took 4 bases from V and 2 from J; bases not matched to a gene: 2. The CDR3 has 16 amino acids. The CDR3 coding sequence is TGTGCCAGCAGCTCGGGGACTAGCGGGGCCTACAATGAGCAGTTCTTC. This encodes CASSSGTSGAYNEQFF.

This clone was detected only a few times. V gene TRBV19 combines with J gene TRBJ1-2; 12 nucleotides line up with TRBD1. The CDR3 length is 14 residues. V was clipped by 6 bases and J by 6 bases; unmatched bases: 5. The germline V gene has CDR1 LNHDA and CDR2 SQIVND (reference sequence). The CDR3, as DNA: TGTGCCAGTAGCAGGGGACAGGGGGCCCATGGCTACACCTTC. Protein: CASSRGQGAHGYTF.

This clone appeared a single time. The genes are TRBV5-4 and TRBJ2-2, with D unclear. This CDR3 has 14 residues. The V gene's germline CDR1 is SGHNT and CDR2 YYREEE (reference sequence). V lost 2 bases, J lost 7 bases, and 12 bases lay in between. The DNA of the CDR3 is TGTGCCAGCAGCTTCTCGAACAGCGACGGGGAGCTGTTTTTT. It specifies CASSFSNSDGELFF.

CDR3 coding DNA: TGTGCCAGCAGTCCCGGATCGGACAGGGATTATGGCTACACCTTC. It translates to CASSPGSDRDYGYTF. J is TRBJ1-2 and V is TRBV27; 8 bases match TRBD1. Per the germline V gene, CDR1 is MNHEY and CDR2 is SMNVEV (reference sequence). V lost 5 bases to trimming and J lost 5 bases; unmatched junction nucleotides: 10. The CDR3 has 15 amino acids.

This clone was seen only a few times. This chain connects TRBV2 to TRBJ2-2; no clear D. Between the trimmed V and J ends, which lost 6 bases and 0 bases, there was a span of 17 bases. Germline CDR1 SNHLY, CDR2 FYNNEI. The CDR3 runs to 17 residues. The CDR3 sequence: CASRPLPRTSNTGELFF. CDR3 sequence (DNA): TGTGCCAGCAGACCGCTTCCCCGAACTTCGAACACCGGGGAGCTGTTTTTT.

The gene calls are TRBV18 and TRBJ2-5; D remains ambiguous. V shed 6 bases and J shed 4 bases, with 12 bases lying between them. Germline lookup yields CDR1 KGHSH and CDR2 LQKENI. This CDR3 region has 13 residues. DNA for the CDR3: TGTGCCAGCTCCTCTAGTTCGGGAGAGACCCAGTACTTC. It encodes CASSSSSGETQYF.

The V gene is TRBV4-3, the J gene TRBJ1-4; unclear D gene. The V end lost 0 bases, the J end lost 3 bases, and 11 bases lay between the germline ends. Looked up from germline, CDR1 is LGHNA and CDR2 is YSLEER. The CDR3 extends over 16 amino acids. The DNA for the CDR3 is TGCGCCAGCAGCCAAGAGGGGAGCAGAGCTAATGAAAAACTGTTTTTT. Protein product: CASSQEGSRANEKLFF.

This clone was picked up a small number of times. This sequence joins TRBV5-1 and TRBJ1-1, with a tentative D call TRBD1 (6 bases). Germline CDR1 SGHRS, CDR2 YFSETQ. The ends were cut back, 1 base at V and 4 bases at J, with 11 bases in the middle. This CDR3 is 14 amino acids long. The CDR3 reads CASSLRRGATEAFF. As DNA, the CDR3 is TGCGCCAGCAGCTTGAGGCGGGGGGCCACTGAAGCTTTCTTT.

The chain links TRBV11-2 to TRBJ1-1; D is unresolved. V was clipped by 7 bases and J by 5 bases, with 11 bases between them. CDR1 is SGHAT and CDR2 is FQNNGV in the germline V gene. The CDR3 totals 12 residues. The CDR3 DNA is TGTGCCAGCACCTCAGTGGCAACTGAAGCTTTCTTT. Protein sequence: CASTSVATEAFF.

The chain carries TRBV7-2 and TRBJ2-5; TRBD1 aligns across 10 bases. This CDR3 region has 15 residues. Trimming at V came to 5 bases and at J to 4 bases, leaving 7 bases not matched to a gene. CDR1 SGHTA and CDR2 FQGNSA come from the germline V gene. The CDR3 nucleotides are TGTGCCAGCAGCCTTCAACGGGACAGGGGAGAGACCCAGTACTTC. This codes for CASSLQRDRGETQYF.

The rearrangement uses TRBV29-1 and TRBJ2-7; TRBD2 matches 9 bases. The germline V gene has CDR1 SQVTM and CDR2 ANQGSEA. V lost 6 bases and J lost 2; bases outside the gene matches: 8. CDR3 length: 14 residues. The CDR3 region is CSVISGSPPYEQYF. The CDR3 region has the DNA TGCAGCGTCATTAGCGGGAGCCCTCCCTACGAGCAGTACTTC.

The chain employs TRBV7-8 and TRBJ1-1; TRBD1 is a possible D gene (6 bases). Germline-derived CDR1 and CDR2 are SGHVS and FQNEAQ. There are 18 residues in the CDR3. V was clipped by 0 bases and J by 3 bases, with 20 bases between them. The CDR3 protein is CASSLAFFQGPRDTEAFF. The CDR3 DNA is TGTGCCAGCAGCTTAGCGTTTTTTCAGGGGCCGAGGGACACTGAAGCTTTCTTT.

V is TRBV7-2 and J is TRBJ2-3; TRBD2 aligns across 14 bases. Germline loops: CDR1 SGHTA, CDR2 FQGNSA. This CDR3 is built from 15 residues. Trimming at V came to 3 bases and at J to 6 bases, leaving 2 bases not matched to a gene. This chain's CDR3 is CASSFWTSGGDTQYF. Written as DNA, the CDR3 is TGTGCCAGCAGCTTTTGGACTAGCGGGGGGGATACGCAGTATTTT.

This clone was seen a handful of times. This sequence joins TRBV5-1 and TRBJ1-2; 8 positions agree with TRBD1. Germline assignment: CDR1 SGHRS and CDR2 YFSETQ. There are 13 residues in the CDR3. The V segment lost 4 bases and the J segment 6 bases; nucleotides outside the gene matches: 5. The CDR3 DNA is TGCGCCAGCAGCGAAGGACAGGGTGATGGCTACACCTTC. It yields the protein CASSEGQGDGYTF. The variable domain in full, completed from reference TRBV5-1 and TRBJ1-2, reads KAGVTQTPRYLIKTRGQQVTLSCSPISGHRSVSWYQQTPGQGLQFLFEYFSETQRNKGNFPGRFSGRQFSNSRSEMNVSTLELGDSALYLCASSEGQGDGYTFGSGTRLTVV.

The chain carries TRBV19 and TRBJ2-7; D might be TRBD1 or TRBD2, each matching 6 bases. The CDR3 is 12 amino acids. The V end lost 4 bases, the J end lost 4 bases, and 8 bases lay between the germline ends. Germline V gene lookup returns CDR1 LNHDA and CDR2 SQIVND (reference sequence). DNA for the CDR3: TGTGCCAGTAGTAGGGGGGCATACGAGCAGTACTTC. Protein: CASSRGAYEQYF.

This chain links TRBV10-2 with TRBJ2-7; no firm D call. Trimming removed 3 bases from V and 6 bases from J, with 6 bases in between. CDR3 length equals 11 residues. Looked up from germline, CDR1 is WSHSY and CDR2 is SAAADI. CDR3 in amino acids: CASSDLSEQYF. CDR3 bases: TGCGCCAGCAGTGATCTTAGCGAGCAGTACTTC.

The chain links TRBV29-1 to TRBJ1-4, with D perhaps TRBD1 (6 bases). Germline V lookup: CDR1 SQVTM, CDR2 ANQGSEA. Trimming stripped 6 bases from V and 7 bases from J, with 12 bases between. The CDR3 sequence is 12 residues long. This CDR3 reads CSVRGAGEKLFF. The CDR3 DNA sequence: TGCAGCGTGAGGGGGGCGGGTGAAAAACTGTTTTTT.

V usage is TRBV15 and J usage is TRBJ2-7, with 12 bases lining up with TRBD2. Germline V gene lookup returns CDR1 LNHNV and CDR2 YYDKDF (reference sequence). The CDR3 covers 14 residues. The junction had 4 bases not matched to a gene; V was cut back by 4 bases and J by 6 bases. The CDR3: CATSTSGRVGEQYF. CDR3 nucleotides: TGTGCCACCAGCACTAGCGGGAGGGTAGGCGAGCAGTACTTC. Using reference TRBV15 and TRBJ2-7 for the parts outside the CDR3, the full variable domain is DAMVIQNPRYQVTQFGKPVTLSCSQTLNHNVMYWYQQKSSQAPKLLFHYYDKDFNNEADTPDNFQSRRPNTSFCFLDIRSPGLGDTAMYLCATSTSGRVGEQYFGPGTRLTVT.

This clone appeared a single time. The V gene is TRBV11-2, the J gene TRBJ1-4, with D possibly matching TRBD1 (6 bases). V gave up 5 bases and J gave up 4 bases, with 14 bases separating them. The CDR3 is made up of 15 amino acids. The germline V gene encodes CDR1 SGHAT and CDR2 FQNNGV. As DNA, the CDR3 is TGTGCCAGCAGCCCCGTGGGGACAAGTAATGAAAAACTGTTTTTT. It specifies CASSPVGTSNEKLFF.